This is a list of T cell receptor beta chains from one sample in a study of OX40 agonist ivuxolimab in advanced cancers. The repertoire was sequenced with immunoSEQ multiplex PCR; TCRdb's copy has only in-frame clones and lacks some. The table lists 50,000 or so clones, 84% of them singletons, with over 4% in the top ten. The sample consisted of CD4+ or CD8+ T cells sorted from blood, taken in a trial of the OX40 agonist ivuxolimab. These receptors all come from an adult with an advanced solid tumor such as melanoma, head and neck, liver or kidney cancer. The CDR3 runs from the conserved cysteine through the conserved F or W. Fields, in order: clone size, J gene, V gene, D gene, CDR3 protein, CDR3 DNA. The D gene is left open where the match is weak. The size field is filled for only some rows; it gives once, few, many or a size class.

abundance: -; j_gene: TRBJ2-4; v_gene: TRBV28; d_gene: -; CDR3aa: CASGLLAKNIQYF; CDR3nt: TGTGCCAGCGGTCTCCTAGCCAAAAACATTCAGTACTTC
abundance: -; j_gene: TRBJ1-2; v_gene: TRBV19; d_gene: -; CDR3aa: CASSIAPGGISGYTF; CDR3nt: TGTGCCAGTAGTATCGCCCCCGGGGGCATTAGTGGCTACACCTTC
abundance: -; j_gene: TRBJ1-2; v_gene: TRBV5-3; d_gene: -; CDR3aa: CARSLGQYGYTF; CDR3nt: TGTGCCAGAAGCTTGGGGCAATATGGCTACACCTTC
abundance: -; j_gene: TRBJ1-1; v_gene: TRBV30; d_gene: -; CDR3aa: CAWSVTGTDTEAFF; CDR3nt: TGTGCCTGGAGTGTAACCGGGACGGACACTGAAGCTTTCTTT
abundance: few; j_gene: TRBJ1-2; v_gene: TRBV7-9; d_gene: -; CDR3aa: CASSLDRGLAGYTF; CDR3nt: TGTGCCAGCAGCTTAGACCGCGGGTTGGCTGGCTACACCTTC
abundance: -; j_gene: TRBJ2-7; v_gene: TRBV7-9; d_gene: TRBD1; CDR3aa: CASSLDLQGTYEQYF; CDR3nt: TGTGCCAGCAGCTTAGATTTACAGGGGACCTACGAGCAGTACTTC
abundance: medium-sized; j_gene: TRBJ1-2; v_gene: TRBV9; d_gene: -; CDR3aa: CASSVSGLDGYTF; CDR3nt: TGTGCCAGCAGCGTCAGCGGGCTGGATGGCTACACCTTC
abundance: -; j_gene: TRBJ1-4; v_gene: TRBV2; d_gene: TRBD1; CDR3aa: CASSEMGDRVYSNEKLFF; CDR3nt: TGTGCCAGCAGTGAAATGGGTGACAGGGTATATAGTAATGAAAAACTGTTTTTT
abundance: -; j_gene: TRBJ2-7; v_gene: TRBV27; d_gene: -; CDR3aa: CASSFDRNPTNEQYF; CDR3nt: TGTGCCAGCAGTTTTGACAGGAATCCAACTAACGAGCAGTACTTC
abundance: -; j_gene: TRBJ1-2; v_gene: TRBV19; d_gene: -; CDR3aa: CASSGLQDYGYTF; CDR3nt: TGTGCCAGTAGCGGACTGCAGGACTATGGCTACACCTTC
abundance: -; j_gene: TRBJ2-2; v_gene: TRBV5-1; d_gene: TRBD2; CDR3aa: CASSSGLAGTGELFF; CDR3nt: TGCGCCAGCAGCTCAGGACTAGCGGGCACCGGGGAGCTGTTTTTT
abundance: -; j_gene: TRBJ2-3; v_gene: TRBV2; d_gene: -; CDR3aa: CASSTGTPSTDTQYF; CDR3nt: TGTGCCAGCAGCACCGGGACTCCTAGCACAGATACGCAGTATTTT
abundance: once; j_gene: TRBJ2-3; v_gene: TRBV28; d_gene: TRBD1; CDR3aa: CASSRQGTSNADTQYF; CDR3nt: TGTGCCAGCAGTCGACAGGGGACCTCAAACGCAGATACGCAGTATTTT
abundance: -; j_gene: TRBJ2-2; v_gene: TRBV28; d_gene: -; CDR3aa: CASSFRGQSTGELFF; CDR3nt: TGTGCCAGCAGTTTTCGTGGACAGAGCACCGGGGAGCTGTTTTTT
abundance: once; j_gene: TRBJ1-2; v_gene: TRBV10-3; d_gene: TRBD1; CDR3aa: CAISEPTQGQGAYGYTF; CDR3nt: TGTGCCATCAGTGAGCCGACTCAAGGACAGGGGGCCTATGGCTACACCTTC
abundance: -; j_gene: TRBJ2-7; v_gene: TRBV28; d_gene: TRBD2; CDR3aa: CASKDMGAGEGYEQYF; CDR3nt: TGTGCCAGCAAGGATATGGGAGCGGGGGAGGGCTACGAGCAGTACTTC
abundance: -; j_gene: TRBJ1-2; v_gene: TRBV2; d_gene: -; CDR3aa: CASSEESVDGYTF; CDR3nt: TGTGCCAGCAGCGAAGAGTCGGTCGATGGCTACACCTTC
abundance: -; j_gene: TRBJ2-3; v_gene: TRBV10-2; d_gene: TRBD2; CDR3aa: CASSVNSGSTDTQYF; CDR3nt: TGCGCCAGCAGTGTCAATAGCGGGAGCACAGATACGCAGTATTTT
abundance: -; j_gene: TRBJ1-1; v_gene: TRBV5-4; d_gene: -; CDR3aa: CASRSHPGGRAITNTEAFF; CDR3nt: TGTGCCAGCAGATCACACCCCGGGGGGCGGGCAATTACGAACACTGAAGCTTTCTTT
abundance: -; j_gene: TRBJ2-7; v_gene: TRBV10-2; d_gene: TRBD2; CDR3aa: CASRTSGGSSYEQYF; CDR3nt: TGCGCCAGCCGGACTAGCGGAGGGAGCTCCTACGAGCAGTACTTC
abundance: -; j_gene: TRBJ2-1; v_gene: TRBV4-1; d_gene: -; CDR3aa: CASSTRQMYEQFF; CDR3nt: TGCGCCAGCAGCACCCGACAGATGTATGAGCAGTTCTTC
abundance: -; j_gene: TRBJ2-5; v_gene: TRBV6-5; d_gene: TRBD1; CDR3aa: CASSSGTGGSRETQYF; CDR3nt: TGTGCCAGCAGTTCCGGGACAGGGGGCTCCAGGGAGACCCAGTACTTC
abundance: -; j_gene: TRBJ1-1; v_gene: TRBV18; d_gene: -; CDR3aa: CASSIPPGGATEAFF; CDR3nt: TGTGCCAGCTCAATTCCCCCTGGTGGCGCCACTGAAGCTTTCTTT
abundance: -; j_gene: TRBJ2-1; v_gene: TRBV7-3; d_gene: -; CDR3aa: CASSTYRAGEQFF; CDR3nt: TGTGCCAGCAGCACATACAGGGCAGGGGAGCAGTTCTTC
abundance: -; j_gene: TRBJ1-1; v_gene: TRBV6-5; d_gene: TRBD1; CDR3aa: CASSYNRQGLNTEAFF; CDR3nt: TGTGCCAGCAGTTACAACAGACAGGGATTGAACACTGAAGCTTTCTTT
abundance: -; j_gene: TRBJ2-4; v_gene: TRBV4-2; d_gene: TRBD1; CDR3aa: CASSQELGQGAGKNIQYF; CDR3nt: TGTGCCAGCAGCCAAGAACTCGGACAGGGGGCCGGCAAAAACATTCAGTACTTC
abundance: -; j_gene: TRBJ2-7; v_gene: TRBV28; d_gene: TRBD1; CDR3aa: CASRGGQGLTYEQYF; CDR3nt: TGTGCCAGCAGGGGAGGACAGGGGCTCACCTACGAGCAGTACTTC
abundance: -; j_gene: TRBJ2-1; v_gene: TRBV11-3; d_gene: -; CDR3aa: CASSLDHGNPSYNEQFF; CDR3nt: TGTGCCAGCAGCTTAGATCACGGGAACCCCTCCTACAATGAGCAGTTCTTC
abundance: few; j_gene: TRBJ1-6; v_gene: TRBV10-1; d_gene: -; CDR3aa: CASSARENSPLHF; CDR3nt: TGCGCCAGCAGTGCCAGGGAAAATTCACCCCTCCACTTT
abundance: -; j_gene: TRBJ2-1; v_gene: TRBV5-6; d_gene: -; CDR3aa: CASSLPQGPYNEQFF; CDR3nt: TGTGCCAGCAGCTTGCCACAGGGACCCTACAATGAGCAGTTCTTC
abundance: once; j_gene: TRBJ2-1; v_gene: TRBV15; d_gene: TRBD2; CDR3aa: CATSWRLAEWSEQFF; CDR3nt: TGTGCCACCAGCTGGCGACTAGCGGAGTGGAGTGAGCAGTTCTTC
abundance: -; j_gene: TRBJ2-3; v_gene: TRBV11-2; d_gene: -; CDR3aa: CASSLGGLGGADTQYF; CDR3nt: TGTGCCAGCAGCTTAGGAGGACTTGGGGGAGCAGATACGCAGTATTTT
abundance: -; j_gene: TRBJ2-1; v_gene: TRBV7-3; d_gene: TRBD2; CDR3aa: CASSSSGATYNEQFF; CDR3nt: TGTGCCAGCAGCTCTAGCGGGGCCACCTACAATGAGCAGTTCTTC
abundance: -; j_gene: TRBJ2-3; v_gene: TRBV18; d_gene: -; CDR3aa: CASSPPGITDTQYF; CDR3nt: TGTGCCAGCTCACCACCTGGGATCACAGATACGCAGTATTTT
abundance: -; j_gene: TRBJ1-2; v_gene: TRBV2; d_gene: -; CDR3aa: CASSPWGRIYGYTF; CDR3nt: TGTGCCAGCAGTCCGTGGGGACGGATCTATGGCTACACCTTC
abundance: -; j_gene: TRBJ1-1; v_gene: TRBV5-1; d_gene: TRBD1; CDR3aa: CASSLQGESTEAFF; CDR3nt: TGCGCCAGCAGCTTACAGGGGGAATCCACTGAAGCTTTCTTT
abundance: -; j_gene: TRBJ2-5; v_gene: TRBV19; d_gene: TRBD1; CDR3aa: CASSKDRDGEETQYF; CDR3nt: TGTGCCAGTAGTAAGGACAGGGATGGAGAGGAGACCCAGTACTTC
abundance: once; j_gene: TRBJ1-1; v_gene: TRBV28; d_gene: -; CDR3aa: CASTPRGTGMRTEAFF; CDR3nt: TGTGCCAGCACCCCACGTGGTACAGGTATGCGGACTGAAGCTTTCTTT
abundance: -; j_gene: TRBJ1-1; v_gene: TRBV10-2; d_gene: TRBD1; CDR3aa: CASLKGGQTNTEAFF; CDR3nt: TGCGCCAGCCTCAAGGGGGGACAGACGAACACTGAAGCTTTCTTT
abundance: -; j_gene: TRBJ2-2; v_gene: TRBV6-5; d_gene: -; CDR3aa: CASSKLATVPGELFF; CDR3nt: TGTGCCAGCAGCAAACTAGCTACGGTACCCGGGGAGCTGTTTTTT
abundance: once; j_gene: TRBJ2-2; v_gene: TRBV5-1; d_gene: TRBD1; CDR3aa: CASRTGTALTGELFF; CDR3nt: TGCGCCAGCAGGACCGGGACAGCCCTTACCGGGGAGCTGTTTTTT
abundance: -; j_gene: TRBJ2-6; v_gene: TRBV5-1; d_gene: -; CDR3aa: CASLDGLSGANVLTF; CDR3nt: TGCGCCAGCCTGGACGGCCTCTCTGGGGCCAACGTCCTGACTTTC